A single sample is the source of the 17 T cell receptor beta chains below, sequenced in a study of shared clonotypes between healthy human individuals. Sequencing was performed with immunoSEQ multiplex PCR; in TCRdb, only in-frame clones are kept and a portion is missing. The sample shows over a million clones, 96% of them seen only once. Sequencing input: naive CD4+ T cells sorted from blood. The subset denotes: CD45RA+ positively selected. All receptors come from a man aged 25 to 45 in good health.

This clone was found once. CDR3 in DNA: TGTGCCAGCTCACAACTACCGACAGGGTCTGGGGCCAACGTCCTGACTTTC. As protein: CASSQLPTGSGANVLTF. J is TRBJ2-6 and V is TRBV18; TRBD1 agrees at 7 bases. V was clipped by 4 bases and J by 1 base; unmatched bases: 7. Germline CDR1 and CDR2: KGHSH and LQKENI. CDR3 size: 17 residues.

This chain joins TRBV18 and TRBJ1-1; D uncertain. The V gene's germline CDR1 is KGHSH and CDR2 LQKENI. The CDR3 totals 16 residues. V was cut by 2 bases and J by 0 bases, with 13 bases left in between. The CDR3 reads CASSPNRAALNTEAFF. The CDR3 bases are TGTGCCAGCTCACCAAATAGAGCAGCGCTGAACACTGAAGCTTTCTTT.

V and J are TRBV10-3 and TRBJ2-6; D is unresolved. Germline V gene data show CDR1 as ENHRY and CDR2 as SYGVKD. Trimming cost V 10 bases and J 2 bases, with 9 bases left between them. This CDR3 has 13 residues. CDR3 residues: CATAGPGANVLTF. The CDR3 region has the DNA TGTGCCACTGCAGGCCCTGGGGCCAACGTCCTGACTTTC.

The chain joins TRBV2 to TRBJ1-6; 8 positions agree with TRBD1. Germline V gene sequence: CDR1 SNHLY, CDR2 FYNNEI. Trimming took 6 bases from V and 9 from J; bases not matched to a gene: 7. This CDR3 is 14 amino acids long. The CDR3 spells CASSPDRAASPLHF. CDR3 nucleotide sequence: TGTGCCAGCAGCCCGGACAGGGCGGCTTCACCCCTCCACTTT.

The V and J genes are TRBV27 and TRBJ2-2, with D perhaps TRBD1 (6 bases). Trimming cost V 6 bases and J 0 bases, with 14 bases left between them. CDR1 and CDR2 from the germline V gene are MNHEY and SMNVEV (reference sequence). This CDR3 is built from 16 residues. CDR3 sequence: CASRRRQAANTGELFF. The CDR3 region has the DNA TGTGCCAGCAGGCGAAGACAGGCTGCGAACACCGGGGAGCTGTTTTTT.

The genes are TRBV7-2 and TRBJ2-7; D is ambiguous. The CDR3 sequence is 13 residues long. Germline V gives CDR1 SGHTA, CDR2 FQGNSA. Trimming shortened V by 3 bases and J by 10 bases, and 16 bases separated the two germline ends. The CDR3 spells CASSLAGVPTQYF. The CDR3 nucleotides read TGTGCCAGCAGCTTGGCTGGGGTACCAACACAGTACTTC.

The chain links TRBV11-3 to TRBJ2-2; 7 positions match TRBD1. The CDR3 extends over 13 amino acids. Germline CDR1 SGHNT, CDR2 YENEEA. V trimming: 5 bases; J trimming: 6 bases; junction bases outside the gene matches: 3. The CDR3 is CASSEGASGELFF. Here the CDR3 DNA reads TGTGCCAGCAGCGAGGGGGCGTCCGGGGAGCTGTTTTTT.

The CDR3 is CASSYYTEGGETQYF. In DNA, the CDR3 is TGTGCCAGCAGTTACTATACAGAGGGGGGAGAGACCCAGTACTTC. This sequence joins TRBV6-5 and TRBJ2-5; D tentatively fits TRBD1 or TRBD2 (6 bases each). CDR1 is MNHEY, CDR2 SVGAGI, per germline. Trimming cost V 1 base and J 4 bases, with 13 bases left between them. The CDR3 sequence is 15 residues long.

The rearrangement links TRBV5-8 to TRBJ1-4, with D possibly TRBD1 on 6 matching bases. CDR3 length equals 15 residues. From germline, CDR1 is SGHTS and CDR2 YDEGEE. Trimming shortened V by 5 bases and J by 6 bases, and 17 bases separated the two germline ends. The CDR3, as DNA: TGTGCCAGCAGGGATAGGGGGGAGCCGGATGAAAAACTGTTTTTT. Translation gives CASRDRGEPDEKLFF.

This chain uses TRBV9 with TRBJ2-5; D is ambiguous. CDR3 length: 15 amino acids. Trimming took off 0 bases at V and 5 bases at J, with 14 bases between the two ends. Germline loops: CDR1 SGDLS, CDR2 YYNGEE. The DNA of the CDR3 is TGTGCCAGCAGCGTAGAGGGTCGGGCCTGGGAGACCCAGTACTTC. Its translation is CASSVEGRAWETQYF.

The chain joins TRBV15 to TRBJ2-1, with a tentative D call TRBD1 (5 bases). V was trimmed by 0 bases and J by 5 bases, leaving 14 bases between them. The CDR3 is 16 residues long. Germline assignment: CDR1 LNHNV and CDR2 YYDKDF (reference sequence). CDR3 sequence: CATSRDRPRADNEQFF. The DNA of the CDR3 is TGTGCCACCAGCAGAGATAGGCCCAGGGCCGACAATGAGCAGTTCTTC.

The chain uses TRBV6-1 and TRBJ2-1, with 9 nucleotides matching TRBD1. The CDR3 has 15 amino acids. V dropped 10 bases and J dropped 6; count of bases not matched to a gene: 13. Germline CDR1 reads MNHNS; CDR2 reads SASEGT. In nucleotides, the CDR3 is TGTGCCACAACTACCGGGACAGGGCCGAGCAATGAGCAGTTCTTC. Translation gives CATTTGTGPSNEQFF.

The J gene is TRBJ2-7, the V gene TRBV23-1, with 14 bases identical to TRBD2. TRBV23-1 carries the ORF label, with uncertain function. CDR3 length: 16 amino acids. V trimming: 2 bases; J trimming: 3 bases; junction bases outside the gene matches: 3. The CDR3 region has the DNA TGCGCCAGCAGTCAACCGGGACTAGCGGGAGTCTACGAGCAGTACTTC. It specifies CASSQPGLAGVYEQYF.

The chain recombines TRBV6-6 with TRBJ1-2, with D unresolved. The V end lost 2 bases, the J end lost 4 bases, and 17 bases lay between the germline ends. This CDR3 region has 16 residues. Germline CDR1 reads MNHNY; CDR2 reads SVGAGI (reference sequence). This CDR3 is CASSYPPLGGPYGYTF. The CDR3 region has the DNA TGTGCCAGCAGTTACCCTCCTCTGGGAGGCCCCTATGGCTACACCTTC.

V and J are TRBV27 and TRBJ1-2; 10 nucleotides match TRBD1. The ends lost 5 bases at V and 6 bases at J; junction bases unmatched: 9. This CDR3 has 15 residues. Germline CDR1 MNHEY, CDR2 SMNVEV (reference sequence). The CDR3 is CASSIRQGASDGYTF. The CDR3 DNA reads as TGTGCCAGCAGTATTCGACAGGGGGCAAGTGATGGCTACACCTTC.

The chain has TRBV5-4 and TRBJ1-2; TRBD1 might be the D (6 bases). The V gene lost 4 bases and the J gene lost 8 bases, with 12 bases spanning the gap. Germline V gene data show CDR1 as SGHNT and CDR2 as YYREEE (reference sequence). The CDR3 is 12 amino acids. The CDR3 DNA is TGTGCCAGCAGCCCCGTAGGGGGAGGCTACACCTTC. Translating gives CASSPVGGGYTF.

The V call is TRBV11-2, the J call TRBJ1-5, with D maybe TRBD1 (6 bases). CDR3 length: 17 residues. Per the germline V gene, CDR1 is SGHAT and CDR2 is FQNNGV. The ends were cut back, 8 bases at V and 0 bases at J, with 20 bases in the middle. In DNA, the CDR3 is TGTGCCAGCCGCATTTGGACAGCATTTTATAGCAATCAGCCCCAGCATTTT. Translation gives CASRIWTAFYSNQPQHF.